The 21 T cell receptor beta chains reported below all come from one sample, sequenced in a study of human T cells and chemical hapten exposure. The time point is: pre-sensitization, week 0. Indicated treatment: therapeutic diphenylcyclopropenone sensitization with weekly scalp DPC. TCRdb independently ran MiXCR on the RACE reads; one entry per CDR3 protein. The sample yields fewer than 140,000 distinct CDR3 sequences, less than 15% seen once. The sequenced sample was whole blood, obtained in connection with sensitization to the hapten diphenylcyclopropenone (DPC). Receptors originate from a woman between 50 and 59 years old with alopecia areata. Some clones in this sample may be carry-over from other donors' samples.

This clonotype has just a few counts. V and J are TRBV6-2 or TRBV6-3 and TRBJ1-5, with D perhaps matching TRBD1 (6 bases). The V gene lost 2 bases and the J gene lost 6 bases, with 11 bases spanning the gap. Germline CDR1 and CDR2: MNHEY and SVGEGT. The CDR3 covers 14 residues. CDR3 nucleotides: TGTGCCAGCAGTTACCCTGAACAGGGTCAGCCCCAGCATTTT. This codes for CASSYPEQGQPQHF.

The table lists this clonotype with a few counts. CDR3 sequence reads: CASSQVSLGQAFF. The CDR3 DNA reads as TGCGCCAGCAGCCAAGTCTCTCTAGGACAGGCTTTCTTT. The genes are TRBV4-3 and TRBJ1-1, with a weak D call TRBD1 (6 bases). CDR3 length: 13 residues. Trimming took 1 base from V and 11 from J, leaving 14 bases between them. Germline values: CDR1 LGHNA, CDR2 YSLEER.

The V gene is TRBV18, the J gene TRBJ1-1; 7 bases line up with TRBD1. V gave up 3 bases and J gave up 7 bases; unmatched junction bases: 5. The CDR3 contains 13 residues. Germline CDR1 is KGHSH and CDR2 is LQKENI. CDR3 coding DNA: TGTGCCAGCTCACCCGACCGGGACAGTGAAGCTTTCTTT. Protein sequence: CASSPDRDSEAFF. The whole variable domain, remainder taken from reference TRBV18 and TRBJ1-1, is NAGVMQNPRHLVRRRGQEARLRCSPMKGHSHVYWYRQLPEEGLKFMVYLQKENIIDESGMPKERFSAEFPKEGPSILRIQQVVRGDSAAYFCASSPDRDSEAFFGQGTRLTVV.

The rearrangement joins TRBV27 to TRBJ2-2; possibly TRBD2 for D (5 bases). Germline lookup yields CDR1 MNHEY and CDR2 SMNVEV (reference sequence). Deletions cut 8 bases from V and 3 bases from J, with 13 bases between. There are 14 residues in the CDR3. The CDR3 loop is CASLDSAYTGELFF. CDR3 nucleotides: TGTGCCAGCTTGGATAGCGCTTACACCGGGGAGCTGTTTTTT.

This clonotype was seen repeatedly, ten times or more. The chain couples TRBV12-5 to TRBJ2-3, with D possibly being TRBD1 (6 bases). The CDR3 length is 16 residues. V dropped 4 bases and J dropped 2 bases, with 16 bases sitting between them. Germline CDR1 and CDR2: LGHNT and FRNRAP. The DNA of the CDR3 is TGTGCTAGTGGTTCTGGGACAACGCTTTACACAGATACGCAGTATTTT. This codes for CASGSGTTLYTDTQYF. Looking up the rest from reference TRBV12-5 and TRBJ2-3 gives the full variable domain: DARVTQTPRHKVTEMGQEVTMRCQPILGHNTVFWYRQTMMQGLELLAYFRNRAPLDDSGMPKDRFSAEMPDATLATLKIQPSEPRDSAVYFCASGSGTTLYTDTQYFGPGTRLTVL.

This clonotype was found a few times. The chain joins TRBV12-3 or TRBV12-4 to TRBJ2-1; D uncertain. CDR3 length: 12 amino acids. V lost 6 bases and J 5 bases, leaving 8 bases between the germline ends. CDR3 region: CASSIRDNEQFF. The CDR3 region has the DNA TGTGCCAGCAGCATCCGGGACAATGAGCAGTTCTTC.

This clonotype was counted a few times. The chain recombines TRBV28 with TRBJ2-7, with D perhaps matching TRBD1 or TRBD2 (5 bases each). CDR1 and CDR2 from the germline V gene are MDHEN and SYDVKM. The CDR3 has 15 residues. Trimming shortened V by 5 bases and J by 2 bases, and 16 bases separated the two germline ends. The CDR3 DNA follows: TGTGCCAGCAGTCCCCTGGGACGTGCAGCCTACGAGCAGTACTTC. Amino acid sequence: CASSPLGRAAYEQYF. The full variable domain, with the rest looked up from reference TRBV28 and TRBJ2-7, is DVKVTQSSRYLVKRTGEKVFLECVQDMDHENMFWYRQDPGLGLRLIYFSYDVKMKEKGDIPEGYSVSREKKERFSLILESASTNQTSMYLCASSPLGRAAYEQYFGPGTRLTVT.

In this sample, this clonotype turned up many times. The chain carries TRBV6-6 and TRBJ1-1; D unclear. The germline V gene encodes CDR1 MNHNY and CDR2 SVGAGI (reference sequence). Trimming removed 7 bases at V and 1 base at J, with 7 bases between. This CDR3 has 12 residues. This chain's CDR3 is CASNVGNTEAFF. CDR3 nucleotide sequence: TGTGCCAGCAATGTAGGGAACACTGAAGCTTTCTTT.

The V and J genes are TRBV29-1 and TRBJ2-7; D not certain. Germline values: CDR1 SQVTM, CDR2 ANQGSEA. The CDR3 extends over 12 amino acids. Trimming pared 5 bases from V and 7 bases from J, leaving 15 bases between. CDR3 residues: CSVKKDRWEQYF. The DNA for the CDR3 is TGCAGCGTTAAGAAGGACCGCTGGGAGCAGTACTTC.

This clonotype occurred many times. This chain's CDR3 is CASSINNEQFF. CDR3 DNA: TGTGCCAGCAGTATTAACAATGAGCAGTTCTTC. V gene TRBV12-3 or TRBV12-4 combines with J gene TRBJ2-1; D call uncertain. The V end lost 5 bases, the J end lost 5 bases, and 4 bases lay between the germline ends. The CDR3 spans 11 residues.

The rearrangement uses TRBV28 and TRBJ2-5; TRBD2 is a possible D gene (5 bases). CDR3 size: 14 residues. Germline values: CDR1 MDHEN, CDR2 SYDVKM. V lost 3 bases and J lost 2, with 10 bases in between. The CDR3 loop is CASSLNRGQETQYF. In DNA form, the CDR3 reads TGTGCCAGCAGTTTGAACCGGGGACAAGAGACCCAGTACTTC.

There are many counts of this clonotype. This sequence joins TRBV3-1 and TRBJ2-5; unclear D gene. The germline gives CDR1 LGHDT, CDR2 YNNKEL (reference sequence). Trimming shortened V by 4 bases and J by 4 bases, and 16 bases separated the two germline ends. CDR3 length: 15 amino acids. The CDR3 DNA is TGTGCCAGCAGCCCCTACCCGGAAAAGGGAGAGACCCAGTACTTC. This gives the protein CASSPYPEKGETQYF.

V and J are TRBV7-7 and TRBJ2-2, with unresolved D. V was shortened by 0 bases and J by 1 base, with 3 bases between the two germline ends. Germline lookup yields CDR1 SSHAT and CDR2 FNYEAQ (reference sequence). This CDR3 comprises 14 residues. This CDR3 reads CASSLAENTGELFF. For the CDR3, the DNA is TGTGCCAGCAGCTTAGCAGAGAACACCGGGGAGCTGTTTTTT.

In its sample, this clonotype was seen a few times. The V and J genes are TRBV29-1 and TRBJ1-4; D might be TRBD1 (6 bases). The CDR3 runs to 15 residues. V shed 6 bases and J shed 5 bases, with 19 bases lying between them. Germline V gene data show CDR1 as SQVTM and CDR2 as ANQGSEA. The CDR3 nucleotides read TGCAGCGTCCTGGGGTCCGGGGGCGCAAATGAAAAACTGTTTTTT. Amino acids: CSVLGSGGANEKLFF.

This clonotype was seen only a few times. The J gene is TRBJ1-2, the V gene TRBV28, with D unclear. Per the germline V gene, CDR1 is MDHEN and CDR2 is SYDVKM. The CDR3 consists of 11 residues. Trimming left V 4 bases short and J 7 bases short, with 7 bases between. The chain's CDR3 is CASSSSFGYTF. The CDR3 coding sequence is TGTGCCAGCAGTTCATCCTTTGGCTACACCTTC.

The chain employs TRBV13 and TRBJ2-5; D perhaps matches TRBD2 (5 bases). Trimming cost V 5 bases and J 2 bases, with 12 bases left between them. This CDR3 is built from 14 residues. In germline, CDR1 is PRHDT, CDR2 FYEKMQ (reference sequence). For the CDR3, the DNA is TGTGCCAGCAGCCACCGCCTAGCACAAGAGACCCAGTACTTC. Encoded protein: CASSHRLAQETQYF.

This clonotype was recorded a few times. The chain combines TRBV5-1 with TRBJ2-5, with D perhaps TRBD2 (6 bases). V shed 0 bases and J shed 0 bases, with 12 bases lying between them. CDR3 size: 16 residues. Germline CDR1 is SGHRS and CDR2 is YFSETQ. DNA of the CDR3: TGCGCCAGCAGCTTGGTGGTCGGGGGTTACCAAGAGACCCAGTACTTC. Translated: CASSLVVGGYQETQYF.

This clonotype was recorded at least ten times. The chain's CDR3 is CASRSTGLNGYTF. The DNA for the CDR3 is TGTGCCAGCAGGTCGACAGGCCTTAATGGCTACACCTTC. The V and J genes are TRBV7-2 and TRBJ1-2; possibly TRBD1 for D (6 bases). The germline V and J ends were trimmed by 6 bases and 6 bases, with 14 bases remaining between them. The CDR3 runs 13 residues. The germline V gene has CDR1 SGHTA and CDR2 FQGNSA.

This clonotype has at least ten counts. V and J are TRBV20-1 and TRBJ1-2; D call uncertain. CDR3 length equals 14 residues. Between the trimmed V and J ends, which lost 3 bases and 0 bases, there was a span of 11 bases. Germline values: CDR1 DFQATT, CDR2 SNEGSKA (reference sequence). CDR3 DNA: TGCAGTGCTAGTCAAGGGTCGACTAACTATGGCTACACCTTC. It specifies CSASQGSTNYGYTF.

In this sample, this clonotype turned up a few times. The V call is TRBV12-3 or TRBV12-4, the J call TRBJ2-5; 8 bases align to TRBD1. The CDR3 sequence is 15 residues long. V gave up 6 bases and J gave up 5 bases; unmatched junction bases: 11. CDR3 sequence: CASRQNQGAGETQYF. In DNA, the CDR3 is TGTGCCAGCAGACAGAACCAGGGGGCTGGCGAGACCCAGTACTTC.

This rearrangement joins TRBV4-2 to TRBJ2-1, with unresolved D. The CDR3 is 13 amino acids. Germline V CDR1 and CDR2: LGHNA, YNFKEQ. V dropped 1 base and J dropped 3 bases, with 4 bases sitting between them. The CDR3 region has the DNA TGTGCCAGCAGCCAAGTGATCTACAATGAGCAGTTCTTC. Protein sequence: CASSQVIYNEQFF.